These T cell receptor beta chains were read from a single sample in a study of early T cells in non-severe SARS-CoV-2 infection. TCRdb passed the 5' RACE reads through MiXCR, listing each CDR3 protein once. The sample has under 60,000 distinct CDR3 sequences, over 7% seen once. Material for sequencing was whole blood. The source is an adult who was a healthcare worker with PCR-confirmed SARS-CoV-2 infection or an uninfected control (not recorded which). CDR3s include the opening cysteine and the closing phenylalanine or tryptophan. The D gene is left open where the match is weak. Part of the rows lack a size; the others show once, few, many or a class for expanded clones.

NA	TRBV5-5	TRBJ2-3	NA	CASTVGTTTDTQYF	TGTGCCAGCACCGTTGGGACCACTACAGATACGCAGTATTTT
NA	TRBV7-6	TRBJ2-3	many	CASSPRGDTQYF	TGTGCCAGCAGTCCACGAGGAGATACGCAGTATTTT
NA	TRBV3-1	TRBJ1-1	few	CASSFGANTEAFF	TGTGCCAGCAGCTTCGGAGCGAACACTGAAGCTTTCTTT
NA	TRBV7-9	TRBJ2-3	NA	CASSLDPGTQYF	TGTGCCAGCAGCTTAGACCCGGGTACGCAGTATTTT
NA	TRBV4-2	TRBJ2-5	NA	CASSQGLPQETQYF	TGTGCCAGCAGCCAAGGGCTACCCCAAGAGACCCAGTACTTC
TRBD2	TRBV15	TRBJ2-1	few	CATSTSGGWDEQFF	TGTGCCACCAGCACTAGCGGGGGGTGGGATGAGCAGTTCTTC
TRBD2	TRBV10-2	TRBJ2-1	many	CASTGGGVNEQFF	TGCGCCAGCACCGGCGGGGGGGTTAATGAGCAGTTCTTC
NA	TRBV12-3/TRBV12-4	TRBJ1-2	NA	CASSPPGVTGYTF	TGTGCCAGCAGCCCGCCGGGCGTGACAGGCTACACCTTC
NA	TRBV2	TRBJ2-2	few	CASRWDSSTGELFF	TGTGCCAGCAGATGGGACTCATCCACCGGGGAGCTGTTTTTT
NA	TRBV20-1	TRBJ2-7	many	CSASDSRRAQSYEQYF	TGCAGTGCTAGTGACTCTAGGAGGGCGCAATCCTACGAGCAGTACTTC
NA	TRBV6-1	TRBJ2-5	many	CASSAGYYQETQYF	TGTGCCAGCAGTGCGGGGTACTATCAAGAGACCCAGTACTTC
NA	TRBV10-2	TRBJ2-7	NA	CASSEEGEQYF	TGCGCCAGCAGTGAGGAGGGCGAGCAGTACTTC
NA	TRBV3-1	TRBJ1-5	few	CASSQGGPQHF	TGTGCCAGCAGCCAAGGGGGGCCCCAGCATTTT
TRBD1	TRBV6-1	TRBJ2-2	few	CASRRGQGKTGELFF	TGTGCCAGCAGGAGGGGACAGGGCAAAACCGGGGAGCTGTTTTTT
NA	TRBV12-3/TRBV12-4	TRBJ2-7	many	CASSLGSNPEQYF	TGTGCCAGCAGTTTGGGGTCCAACCCCGAGCAGTACTTC
TRBD2	TRBV10-3	TRBJ2-1	once	CAISESGGPMREQFF	TGTGCCATCAGTGAAAGCGGGGGACCAATGAGGGAGCAGTTCTTC
NA	TRBV3-1	TRBJ2-7	NA	CASKGAYEQYF	TGTGCCAGCAAGGGAGCTTACGAGCAGTACTTC
TRBD1	TRBV30	TRBJ2-3	many	CAWKQGGPTDTQYF	TGTGCCTGGAAACAGGGGGGTCCTACAGATACGCAGTATTTT
TRBD1	TRBV3-1	TRBJ1-2	NA	CASSHPGTGWYGYTF	TGTGCCAGCAGCCACCCTGGGACAGGTTGGTACGGCTACACCTTC
NA	TRBV5-1	TRBJ1-4	many	CASTDPTAANEKLFF	TGCGCCAGCACCGACCCGACAGCGGCTAATGAAAAACTGTTTTTT
NA	TRBV5-6	TRBJ2-2	many	CASSFRGENTGELFF	TGTGCCAGCAGCTTCAGGGGCGAGAACACCGGGGAGCTGTTTTTT
NA	TRBV7-9	TRBJ2-3	NA	CASSLVAGTTDTQYF	TGTGCCAGCAGCTTAGTGGCGGGGACGACAGATACGCAGTATTTT
NA	TRBV29-1	TRBJ1-1	many	CSVLVFSNTEAFF	TGCAGCGTTTTGGTCTTTTCGAACACTGAAGCTTTCTTT
TRBD1	TRBV2	TRBJ2-3	many	CASTRGQPTDTQYF	TGTGCCAGCACCCGGGGACAGCCCACAGATACGCAGTATTTT
NA	TRBV5-1	TRBJ2-1	NA	CASSLQTSGNEQFF	TGCGCCAGCAGCTTGCAAACGAGCGGAAATGAGCAGTTCTTC
NA	TRBV5-4	TRBJ2-3	few	CASRGASTDTQYF	TGTGCCAGCAGGGGGGCTAGCACAGATACGCAGTATTTT
TRBD1	TRBV3-1	TRBJ2-6	many	CASSHRQGPEANVLTF	TGTGCCAGCAGCCATCGACAGGGCCCTGAGGCCAACGTCCTGACTTTC
NA	TRBV5-1	TRBJ2-3	NA	CASSLEPGSLADTQYF	TGCGCCAGCAGCTTGGAGCCTGGCTCATTGGCAGATACGCAGTATTTT
NA	TRBV12-5	TRBJ1-3	many	CASGLGANRGSGNTIYF	TGTGCTAGTGGTTTGGGAGCCAATAGGGGCTCTGGAAACACCATATATTTT
NA	TRBV25-1	TRBJ2-2	NA	CASSKGNRNTGELFF	TGTGCCAGCAGCAAAGGAAACAGGAACACCGGGGAGCTGTTTTTT
NA	TRBV6-1	TRBJ2-2	few	CASSEESFGYTGELFF	TGTGCCAGCAGTGAAGAGAGTTTCGGGTATACCGGGGAGCTGTTTTTT
NA	TRBV6-6	TRBJ1-3	many	CASSLSTGTGNTIYF	TGTGCCAGCAGTTTATCAACGGGCACTGGAAACACCATATATTTT
NA	TRBV5-1	TRBJ1-3	many	CASGPGHQTSGNTIYF	TGCGCCAGCGGACCGGGACACCAAACCTCTGGAAACACCATATATTTT
NA	TRBV7-9	TRBJ2-3	many	CASSSQGRITDTQYF	TGTGCCAGCAGCTCCCAGGGGCGGATCACAGATACGCAGTATTTT
NA	TRBV2	TRBJ1-3	NA	CASSVREAGNTIYF	TGTGCCAGCAGTGTACGGGAGGCTGGAAACACCATATATTTT
NA	TRBV7-9	TRBJ2-5	NA	CASSSVETQYF	TGTGCCAGCAGCTCCGTAGAGACCCAGTACTTC
TRBD1	TRBV29-1	TRBJ2-7	NA	CSVVRGRGHEQYF	TGCAGCGTTGTGAGGGGGCGCGGGCACGAGCAGTACTTC
NA	TRBV11-2	TRBJ1-2	NA	CASSPHGPGPGYTF	TGTGCCAGCAGCCCCCACGGACCGGGGCCCGGCTACACCTTC
NA	TRBV5-1	TRBJ2-5	few	CASSLLGQETQYF	TGCGCCAGCAGCTTGTTGGGGCAGGAGACCCAGTACTTC
NA	TRBV5-1	TRBJ2-1	few	CASSLAGFSYNEQFF	TGCGCCAGCAGCTTGGCGGGGTTCTCCTACAATGAGCAGTTCTTC
NA	TRBV30	TRBJ1-1	few	CAWSYTGSVTEAFF	TGTGCCTGGAGTTACACAGGGTCTGTCACTGAAGCTTTCTTT
NA	TRBV12-3/TRBV12-4	TRBJ2-3	many	CASRSSGADTQYF	TGTGCCAGCAGATCCTCAGGGGCAGATACGCAGTATTTT
NA	TRBV14	TRBJ1-4	NA	CASRRARAMNEKLFF	TGTGCCAGCAGGCGAGCCAGGGCCATGAATGAAAAACTGTTTTTT
NA	TRBV5-6	TRBJ1-2	few	CASSTWGLLANYGYTF	TGTGCCAGCAGCACCTGGGGACTCCTAGCTAACTATGGCTACACCTTC
NA	TRBV9	TRBJ1-3	once	CASSTRGEGGNTIYF	TGTGCCAGCAGCACCAGGGGAGAAGGTGGAAACACCATATATTTT
NA	TRBV7-9	TRBJ1-1	many	CASSPPQAFF	TGTGCCAGCAGTCCCCCCCAAGCTTTCTTT
NA	TRBV20-1	TRBJ1-2	NA	CSPGTPRGYTF	TGCAGCCCTGGGACACCTCGCGGCTACACCTTC
NA	TRBV12-3/TRBV12-4	TRBJ1-1	few	CASSAGGRSTEAFF	TGTGCCAGCAGTGCGGGGGGGCGATCCACTGAAGCTTTCTTT
TRBD2	TRBV5-1	TRBJ2-1	NA	CASSSVAGGGNEQFF	TGCGCCAGCAGCTCAGTAGCGGGGGGCGGCAATGAGCAGTTCTTC
NA	TRBV29-1	TRBJ1-1	many	CSVLQNTEAFF	TGCAGCGTTCTACAGAACACTGAAGCTTTCTTT
TRBD1	TRBV11-2	TRBJ2-5	NA	CASSLSGGQGETQYF	TGTGCCAGCAGCTTATCAGGGGGACAGGGGGAGACCCAGTACTTC
NA	TRBV10-3	TRBJ2-7	NA	CAIRTPGGEQYF	TGTGCCATACGGACCCCTGGGGGCGAGCAGTACTTC
NA	TRBV6-5	TRBJ2-7	NA	CASSYSVFLDRGEQYF	TGTGCCAGCAGTTACTCGGTTTTTCTCGACCGAGGCGAGCAGTACTTC
NA	TRBV3-1	TRBJ1-5	many	CASSQATGGQPQHF	TGTGCCAGCAGCCAGGCTACTGGAGGGCAGCCCCAGCATTTT
NA	TRBV20-1	TRBJ2-7	NA	CSASSGSHTGEQYF	TGCAGTGCTAGTAGCGGCTCCCATACCGGCGAGCAGTACTTC
TRBD2	TRBV3-1	TRBJ2-3	many	CASSLGTRQTDTQYF	TGTGCCAGCAGCCTTGGGACTAGGCAAACAGATACGCAGTATTTT
NA	TRBV20-1	TRBJ2-3	few	CSARSLPDTQYF	TGCAGTGCTAGATCCCTCCCCGATACGCAGTATTTT
NA	TRBV13	TRBJ2-7	NA	CASSLLGPYEQYF	TGTGCCAGCAGCTTACTGGGGCCCTACGAGCAGTACTTC
NA	TRBV7-8	TRBJ2-3	NA	CASSRGAVDDTQYF	TGTGCCAGCAGCCGAGGGGCCGTAGACGATACGCAGTATTTT
NA	TRBV6-1	TRBJ1-5	many	CASKDSNQPQHF	TGTGCCAGCAAAGACAGTAATCAGCCCCAGCATTTT